Listed below are T cell receptor beta chains from one sample, sequenced in a study of low-dose radiotherapy and immunotherapy resistance in tumors. TCRdb re-called the reads through MiXCR, storing one row per CDR3 protein. Altogether roughly 95,000 distinct CDR3 sequences are present, roughly 19% being singletons, with the ten largest covering 9.5% to 15%. Sequenced material: PBMCs, taken after low-dose radiotherapy plus immunotherapy. These receptors were collected from a female donor with ovarian cancer. The CDR3 runs from the conserved cysteine through the conserved F or W.

V gene	J gene	CDR3 protein
TRBV7-2	TRBJ1-2	CASSHGQGARGYTF
TRBV9	TRBJ2-1	CASSVEQGARNEQFF
TRBV6-5	TRBJ2-5	CASRFPGAGGTQYF
TRBV29-1	TRBJ1-4	CSVERRGTPNEKLFF
TRBV6-1	TRBJ1-3	CAISLPSGNTIYF
TRBV30	TRBJ2-2	CAWSVRQATGELFF
TRBV18	TRBJ2-3	CASSSTTNTQYF
TRBV12-3/TRBV12-4	TRBJ2-1	CASSLGSRDEQFF
TRBV25-1	TRBJ2-6	CASSGQTSGANVLTF
TRBV12-3/TRBV12-4	TRBJ1-1	CASSSHGTLGTEAFF
TRBV19	TRBJ2-5	CASSTTSGRLPGETQYF
TRBV15	TRBJ2-6	CATSREGGPGANVLTF
TRBV27	TRBJ2-5	CASTMGLAGRGQYF
TRBV7-9	TRBJ1-4	CASSPPEATNEKLFF
TRBV7-9	TRBJ2-7	CASSASSGTHEQYF
TRBV12-3/TRBV12-4	TRBJ2-2	CASRNVAGGPGELFF
TRBV18	TRBJ1-2	CASSPLRETNYGYTF
TRBV20-1	TRBJ2-1	CSAGLSGSYNEQFF
TRBV25-1	TRBJ1-1	CASLRAGMNTEAFF
TRBV2	TRBJ2-5	CASSEETSGRQETQYF
TRBV5-1	TRBJ2-3	CASSVTSGRADTQYF
TRBV5-1	TRBJ2-7	CASSSPGLAVHEQYF
TRBV19	TRBJ1-5	CASSIDRARDQPQHF
TRBV5-1	TRBJ1-1	CASSYRTGRNPEAFF
TRBV6-2/TRBV6-3	TRBJ2-1	CASRRPISGSNEQFF
TRBV3-1	TRBJ2-5	CASTPRAEEETQYF
TRBV19	TRBJ1-5	CASRGERTGPSQPQHF
TRBV28	TRBJ1-5	CASSLPRGSSQPQHF
TRBV28	TRBJ2-7	CASKTLGAESSYEQYF
TRBV20-1	TRBJ1-2	CSAAPYRVAGDGYTF
TRBV29-1	TRBJ2-1	CSVDPTGTAGVANEQFF
TRBV12-5	TRBJ2-4	CASKGQAVDIQYF
TRBV29-1	TRBJ1-3	CSVAGHSGNTIYF
TRBV19	TRBJ2-3	CASSPLAGGPSDTQYF
TRBV5-1	TRBJ2-7	CASSLEPGNHRYEQYF
TRBV20-1	TRBJ2-2	CSARLAGTGELFF
TRBV5-1	TRBJ2-1	CASSLVQGVNEQFF
TRBV5-4	TRBJ1-1	CASSATVGTEAFF
TRBV29-1	TRBJ1-1	CSAPGQGITEAFF
TRBV11-1	TRBJ2-5	CASSLVGGTGGSMEETQYF
TRBV18	TRBJ2-7	CASSPPGGTYEQYF
TRBV11-2	TRBJ2-1	CASGGQFRQQFF
TRBV29-1	TRBJ2-7	CSVEGTSKGNYEQYF
TRBV20-1	TRBJ2-3	CSASRLESTQYF
TRBV12-3/TRBV12-4	TRBJ2-1	CASSLRPSGSNEQFF
TRBV24-1	TRBJ2-1	CATSDSQRGYGYREQFF
TRBV12-3/TRBV12-4	TRBJ2-7	CASTDSASYEQYF
TRBV30	TRBJ1-6	CAWRRVGANDPNSPLHF
TRBV2	TRBJ1-2	CASSVAARGYGYTF
TRBV6-2/TRBV6-3	TRBJ1-5	CASSSGDTNQPQHF
TRBV12-3/TRBV12-4	TRBJ2-2	CASTSGDRGTGELFF
TRBV20-1	TRBJ2-2	CSALTTSGTGELFF
TRBV28	TRBJ1-5	CASSLFGGQPQHF
TRBV6-5	TRBJ2-7	CASSYKRTEHYEQYF
TRBV5-5	TRBJ1-1	CASRLTGKEAEAFF
TRBV20-1	TRBJ2-1	CSASSIEQFF
TRBV13	TRBJ2-4	CASGLAKNIQYF